This entry describes one T cell receptor beta chain. The sample belongs to a study of blood T cells in healthy people across ages. Together with a sample-barcoded 5' primer, a J-beta primer mix was included in a second PCR lasting about 7 to 12 cycles. TCRdb re-called the 5' RACE reads through MiXCR, storing one row per CDR3 protein. Among about a million distinct CDR3 sequences, roughly two fifths were seen once, and the ten largest hold about 12%. This CDR3 comprises 14 residues. Between the trimmed V and J ends, which lost 0 bases and 9 bases, there was a span of 9 bases. Germline CDR1 MNHNS, CDR2 SASEGT.

The sample comprised blood. V and J are TRBV6-1 and TRBJ1-6, with unresolved D. This TCR derives from a man between 18 and 35 years old in good health. This CDR3 reads CASSEAPRSSPLHF. In nucleotides, the CDR3 is TGTGCCAGCAGTGAAGCCCCAAGGAGTTCACCCCTCCACTTT.